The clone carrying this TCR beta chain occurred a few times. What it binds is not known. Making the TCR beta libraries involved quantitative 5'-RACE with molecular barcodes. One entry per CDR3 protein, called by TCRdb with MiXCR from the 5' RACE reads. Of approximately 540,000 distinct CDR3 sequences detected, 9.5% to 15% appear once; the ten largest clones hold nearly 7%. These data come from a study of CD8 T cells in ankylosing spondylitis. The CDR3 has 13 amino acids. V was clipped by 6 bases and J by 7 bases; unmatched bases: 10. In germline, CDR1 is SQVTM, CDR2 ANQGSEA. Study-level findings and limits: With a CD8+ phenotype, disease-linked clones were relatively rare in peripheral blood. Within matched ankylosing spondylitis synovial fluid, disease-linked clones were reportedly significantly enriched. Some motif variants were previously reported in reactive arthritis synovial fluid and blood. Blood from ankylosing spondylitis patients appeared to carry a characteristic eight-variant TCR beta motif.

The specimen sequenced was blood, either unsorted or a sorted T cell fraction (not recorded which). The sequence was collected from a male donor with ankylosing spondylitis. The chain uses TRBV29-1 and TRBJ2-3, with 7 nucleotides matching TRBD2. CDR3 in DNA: TGCAGCGTGGGGGGGACGGGAGCACATACGCAGTATTTT. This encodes CSVGGTGAHTQYF.